This T cell receptor (beta chain) was recorded in a study of blood T cell repertoires in COVID-19. V was shortened by 6 bases and J by 2 bases, with 10 bases between the two germline ends. Germline loops: CDR1 LNHDA, CDR2 SQIVND (reference sequence). This CDR3 is 13 amino acids long. Authors' data handling: For nucleated cells, counts were estimated from reference gene primer amplification. Measured with immunoSEQ multiplex PCR; TCRdb has only the in-frame clones, and not every one. V, J and clone size derive from that table, while D and trimming were established from the DNA sequence. The sample yields roughly 160,000 clones, around 72% seen once.

This receptor was taken from a woman aged 80 or over with acute or convalescent COVID-19. Sequencing input: peripheral blood. This chain connects TRBV19 to TRBJ1-2, with D perhaps matching TRBD1 (6 bases). This CDR3 is CASRTDRNYGYTF. The CDR3 region has the DNA TGTGCCAGTAGAACGGACAGAAACTATGGCTACACCTTC.